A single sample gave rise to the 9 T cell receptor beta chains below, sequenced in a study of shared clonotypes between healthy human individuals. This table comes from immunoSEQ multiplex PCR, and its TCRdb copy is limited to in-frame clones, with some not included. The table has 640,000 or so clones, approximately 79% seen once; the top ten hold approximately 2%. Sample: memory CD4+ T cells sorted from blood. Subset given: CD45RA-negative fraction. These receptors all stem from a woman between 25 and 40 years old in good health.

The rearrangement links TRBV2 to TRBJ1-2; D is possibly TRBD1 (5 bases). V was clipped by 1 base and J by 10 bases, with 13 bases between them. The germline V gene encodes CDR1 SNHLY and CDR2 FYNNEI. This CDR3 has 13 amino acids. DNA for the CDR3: TGTGCCAGCAGTGAAGGAAGGAGCAGGGACTACACCTTC. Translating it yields CASSEGRSRDYTF.

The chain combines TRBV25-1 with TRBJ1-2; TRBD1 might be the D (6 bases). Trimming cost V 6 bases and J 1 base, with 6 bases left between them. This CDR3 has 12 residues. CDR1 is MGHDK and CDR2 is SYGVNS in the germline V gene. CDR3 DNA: TGTGCCAGCAGAGGGGGTAACTATGGCTACACCTTC. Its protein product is CASRGGNYGYTF.

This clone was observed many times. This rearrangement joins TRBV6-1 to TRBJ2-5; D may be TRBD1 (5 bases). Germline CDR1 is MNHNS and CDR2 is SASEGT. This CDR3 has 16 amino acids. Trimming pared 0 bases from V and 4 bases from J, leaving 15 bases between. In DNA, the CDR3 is TGTGCCAGCAGTGAAGCCCTCTCAGGGCTTGGAGAGACCCAGTACTTC. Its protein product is CASSEALSGLGETQYF.

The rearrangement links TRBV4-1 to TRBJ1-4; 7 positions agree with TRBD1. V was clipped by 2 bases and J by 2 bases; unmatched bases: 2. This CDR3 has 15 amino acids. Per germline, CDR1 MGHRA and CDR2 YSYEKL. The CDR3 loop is CASSQPTGTNEKLFF. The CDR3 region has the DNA TGCGCCAGCAGCCAACCGACAGGGACTAATGAAAAACTGTTTTTT.

The CDR3 protein is CASSLDPSHTGELFF. CDR3 DNA: TGTGCCAGTAGTTTGGACCCCTCTCACACCGGGGAGCTGTTTTTT. The V and J genes are TRBV19 and TRBJ2-2; D ambiguous. Germline V CDR1 and CDR2: LNHDA, SQIVND (reference sequence). Trimming stripped 5 bases from V and 3 bases from J, with 13 bases between. The CDR3 runs to 15 residues.

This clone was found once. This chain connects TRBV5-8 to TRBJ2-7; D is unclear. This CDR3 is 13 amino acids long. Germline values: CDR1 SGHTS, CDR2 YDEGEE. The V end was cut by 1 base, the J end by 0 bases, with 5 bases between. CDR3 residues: CASSLRPSYEQYF. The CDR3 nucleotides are TGTGCCAGCAGCTTGCGGCCCTCCTACGAGCAGTACTTC.

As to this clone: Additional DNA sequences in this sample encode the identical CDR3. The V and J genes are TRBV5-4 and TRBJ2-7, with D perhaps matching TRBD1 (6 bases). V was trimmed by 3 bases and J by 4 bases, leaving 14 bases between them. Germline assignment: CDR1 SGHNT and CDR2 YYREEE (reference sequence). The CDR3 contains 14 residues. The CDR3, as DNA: TGTGCCAGCAGCTCCGGTGGACAGCCATACGAGCAGTACTTC. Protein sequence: CASSSGGQPYEQYF.

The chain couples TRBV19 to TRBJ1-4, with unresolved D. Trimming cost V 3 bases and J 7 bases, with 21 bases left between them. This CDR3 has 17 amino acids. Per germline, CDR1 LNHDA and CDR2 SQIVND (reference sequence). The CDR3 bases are TGTGCCAGTAGTATGGTCGGGCTCCACCCCTCGGGTGAAAAACTGTTTTTT. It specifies CASSMVGLHPSGEKLFF. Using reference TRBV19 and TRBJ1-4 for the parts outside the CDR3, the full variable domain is DGGITQSPKYLFRKEGQNVTLSCEQNLNHDAMYWYRQDPGQGLRLIYYSQIVNDFQKGDIAEGYSVSREKKESFPLTVTSAQKNPTAFYLCASSMVGLHPSGEKLFFGSGTQLSVL.

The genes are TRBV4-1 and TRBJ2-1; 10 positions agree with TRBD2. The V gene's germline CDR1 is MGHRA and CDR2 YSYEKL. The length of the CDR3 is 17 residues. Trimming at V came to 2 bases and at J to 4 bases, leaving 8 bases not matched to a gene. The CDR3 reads CASSQKLGTSDYNEQFF. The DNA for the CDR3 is TGCGCCAGCAGCCAAAAACTCGGGACTAGCGATTACAATGAGCAGTTCTTC.